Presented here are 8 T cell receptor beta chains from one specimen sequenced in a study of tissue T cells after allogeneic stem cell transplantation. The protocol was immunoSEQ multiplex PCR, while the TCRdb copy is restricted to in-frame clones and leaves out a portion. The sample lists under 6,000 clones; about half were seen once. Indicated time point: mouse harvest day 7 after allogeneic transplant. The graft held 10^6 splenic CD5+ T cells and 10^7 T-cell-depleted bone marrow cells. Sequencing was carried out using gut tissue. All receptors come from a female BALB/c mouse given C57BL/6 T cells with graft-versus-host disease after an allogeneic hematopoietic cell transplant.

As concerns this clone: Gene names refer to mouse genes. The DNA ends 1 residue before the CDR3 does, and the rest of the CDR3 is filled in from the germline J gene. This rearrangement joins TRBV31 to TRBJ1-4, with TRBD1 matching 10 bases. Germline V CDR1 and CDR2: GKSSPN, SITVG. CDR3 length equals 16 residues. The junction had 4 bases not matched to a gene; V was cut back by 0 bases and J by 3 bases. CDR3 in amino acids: CAWSLGQGSTNERLFF. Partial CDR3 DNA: TGTGCCTGGAGTCTGGGACAGGGGTCCACCAACGAAAGATTATTT.

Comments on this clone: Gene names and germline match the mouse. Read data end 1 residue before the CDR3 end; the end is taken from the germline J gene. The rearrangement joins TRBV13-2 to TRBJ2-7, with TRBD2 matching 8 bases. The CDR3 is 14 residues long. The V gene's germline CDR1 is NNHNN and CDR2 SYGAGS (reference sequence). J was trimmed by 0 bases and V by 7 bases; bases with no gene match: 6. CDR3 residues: CASSGLGSSYEQYF. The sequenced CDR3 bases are TGTGCCAGCAGTGGACTGGGAAGCTCCTATGAACAGTAC.

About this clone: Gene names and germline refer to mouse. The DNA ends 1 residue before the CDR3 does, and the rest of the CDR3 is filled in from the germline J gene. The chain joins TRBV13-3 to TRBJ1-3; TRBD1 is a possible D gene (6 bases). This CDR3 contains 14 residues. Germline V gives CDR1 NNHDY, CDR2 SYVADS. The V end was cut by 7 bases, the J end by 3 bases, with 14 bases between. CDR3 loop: CASGGQGFGNTLYF. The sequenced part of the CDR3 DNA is TGTGCCAGCGGTGGGCAGGGGTTTGGAAATACGCTCTAT.

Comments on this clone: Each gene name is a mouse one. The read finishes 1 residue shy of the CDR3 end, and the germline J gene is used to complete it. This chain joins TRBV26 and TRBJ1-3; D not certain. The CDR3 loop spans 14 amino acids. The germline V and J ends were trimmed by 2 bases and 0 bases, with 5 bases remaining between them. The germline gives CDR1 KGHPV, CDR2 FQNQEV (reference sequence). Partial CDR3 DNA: TGTGCCAGCAGTCTGACATATTCTGGAAATACGCTCTAT. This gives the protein CASSLTYSGNTLY. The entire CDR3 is CASSLTYSGNTLYF. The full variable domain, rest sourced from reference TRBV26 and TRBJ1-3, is NSKVIQTPRYLVKGQGQKAKMRCIPEKGHPVVFWYQQNKNNEFKFLINFQNQEVLQQIDMTEKRFSAECPSNSPCSLEIQSSEAGDSALYLCASSLTYSGNTLYFGEGSRLIVV.

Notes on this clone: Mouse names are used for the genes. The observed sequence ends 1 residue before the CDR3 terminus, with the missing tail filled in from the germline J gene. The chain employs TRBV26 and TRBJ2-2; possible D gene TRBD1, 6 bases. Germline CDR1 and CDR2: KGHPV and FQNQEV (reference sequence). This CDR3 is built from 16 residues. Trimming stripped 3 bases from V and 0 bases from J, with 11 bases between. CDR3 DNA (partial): TGTGCCAGCAGTCTTCAGGGGTCAGCAAACACCGGGCAGCTCTAC. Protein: CASSLQGSANTGQLY. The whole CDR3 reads CASSLQGSANTGQLYF.

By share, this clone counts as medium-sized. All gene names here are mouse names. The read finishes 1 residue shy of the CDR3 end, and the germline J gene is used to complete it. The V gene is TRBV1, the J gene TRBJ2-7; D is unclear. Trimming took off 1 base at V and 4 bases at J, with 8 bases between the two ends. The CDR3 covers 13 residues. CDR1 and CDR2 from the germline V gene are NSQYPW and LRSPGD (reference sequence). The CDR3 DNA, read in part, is TGCACCTGCAGTGCAGTTCAGCCATATGAACAGTAC. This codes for CTCSAVQPYEQY. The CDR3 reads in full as CTCSAVQPYEQYF.

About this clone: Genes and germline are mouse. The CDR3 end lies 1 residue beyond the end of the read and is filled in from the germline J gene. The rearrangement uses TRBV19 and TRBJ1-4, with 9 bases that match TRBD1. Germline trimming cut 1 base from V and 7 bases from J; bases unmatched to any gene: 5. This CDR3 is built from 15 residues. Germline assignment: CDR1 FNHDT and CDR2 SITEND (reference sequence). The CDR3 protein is CASSIRDRAGERLFF. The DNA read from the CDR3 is TGTGCCAGCAGTATAAGGGACAGGGCCGGCGAAAGATTATTT. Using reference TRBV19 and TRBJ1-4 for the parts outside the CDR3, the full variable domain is GGIITQTPKFLIGQEGQKLTLKCQQNFNHDTMYWYRQDSGKGLRLIYYSITENDLQKGDLSEGYDASREKKSSFSLTVTSAQKNEMAVFLCASSIRDRAGERLFFGHGTKLSVL.

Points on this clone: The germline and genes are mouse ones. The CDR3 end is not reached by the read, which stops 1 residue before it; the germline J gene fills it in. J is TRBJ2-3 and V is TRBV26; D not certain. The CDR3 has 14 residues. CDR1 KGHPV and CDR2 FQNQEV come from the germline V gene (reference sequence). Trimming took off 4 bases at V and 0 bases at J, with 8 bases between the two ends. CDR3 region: CASSPEISAETLYF. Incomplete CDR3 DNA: TGTGCCAGCAGTCCCGAGATTAGTGCAGAAACGCTGTAT.